The clone carrying this TCR beta chain was seen at least ten times. The target antigen is unknown. Healthy Caucasians provided all donations. The germline gives CDR1 DFQATT, CDR2 SNEGSKA (reference sequence). J lost 9 bases, V lost 1 base, and 12 bases had no gene match. The CDR3 totals 16 residues. The sample originates from a study of identical twins. Study findings and constraints: Cord blood beta clonotypes present at high abundance carried fewer insertions; no such pattern appeared in memory repertoires.

TCRdb re-called the 5' RACE reads with MiXCR, one entry per CDR3 protein. The table shows around 340,000 distinct CDR3 sequences, with approximately 8.8% occurring only once. The material sequenced was naive T cells sorted from blood. V and J are TRBV20-1 and TRBJ2-1, with TRBD2 matching 10 bases. The sequence was obtained from a woman between 50 and 59 years old in good health. This CDR3 reads CSARAELAGVRTEQFF. CDR3 sequence (DNA): TGCAGTGCTAGAGCAGAGCTAGCGGGAGTAAGGACTGAGCAGTTCTTC.